These 17 T cell receptor beta chains were sequenced from one sample in a study of T cell responses to AZD1222 COVID-19 vaccine. Assay used: immunoSEQ multiplex PCR; TCRdb lists only in-frame clones, some missing. The sample holds tens of thousands of clones; 90% are singletons and the top ten take roughly 5.2%. Sequencing was performed on peripheral blood, taken on day 0 of AZD1222 vaccination. The receptor source for this set is an adult in good health.

The V call is TRBV28, the J call TRBJ1-4; D uncertain. The CDR3 contains 15 residues. Per germline, CDR1 MDHEN and CDR2 SYDVKM. The germline V and J ends were trimmed by 6 bases and 0 bases, with 11 bases remaining between them. The CDR3 region is CASRGIGATNEKLFF. The DNA of the CDR3 is TGTGCCAGCAGGGGAATCGGTGCAACTAATGAAAAACTGTTTTTT.

This clone came up once. V usage is TRBV12-5 and J usage is TRBJ1-2; the match to TRBD1 covers 9 bases. The CDR3 is made up of 14 amino acids. Germline V gives CDR1 LGHNT, CDR2 FRNRAP. Trimming at V came to 6 bases and at J to 2 bases, leaving 4 bases not matched to a gene. The CDR3 region is CASGPTGGNYGYTF. The CDR3 DNA sequence: TGTGCTAGTGGCCCGACAGGGGGAAACTATGGCTACACCTTC.

The chain uses TRBV28 and TRBJ1-6; D unresolved. Germline V CDR1 and CDR2: MDHEN, SYDVKM. The CDR3 has 12 amino acids. Trimming removed 3 bases from V and 7 bases from J, with 4 bases in between. The DNA for the CDR3 is TGTGCCAGCAGTTTGGGGAATTCACCCCTCCACTTT. Translation gives CASSLGNSPLHF.

The chain couples TRBV2 to TRBJ2-1; D call uncertain. Trimming removed 8 bases at V and 4 bases at J, with 6 bases between. Germline values: CDR1 SNHLY, CDR2 FYNNEI. This CDR3 region has 11 residues. CDR3 nucleotide sequence: TGTGCCAGCCTTCTATACAATGAGCAGTTCTTC. It translates to CASLLYNEQFF.

The genes are TRBV28 and TRBJ1-5; possibly TRBD1 for D (6 bases). V gave up 5 bases and J gave up 4 bases, with 15 bases separating them. The germline V gene encodes CDR1 MDHEN and CDR2 SYDVKM. CDR3 length equals 15 residues. CDR3 loop: CASSPTQGRNQPQHF. CDR3 DNA: TGTGCCAGCAGTCCCACACAGGGACGGAATCAGCCCCAGCATTTT.

CDR3 loop: CSVLRVDTQYF. The CDR3 DNA sequence: TGCAGCGTCCTAAGGGTAGATACGCAGTATTTT. The V call is TRBV29-1, the J call TRBJ2-3; D unresolved. Germline lookup yields CDR1 SQVTM and CDR2 ANQGSEA. V lost 6 bases, J lost 5 bases, and 9 bases lay in between. The CDR3 is made up of 11 amino acids.

This clone is a singleton in its sample. DNA of the CDR3: TGTGCCAGCAGCTTGGGCGGGGGAACCACAGATACGCAGTATTTT. It yields the protein CASSLGGGTTDTQYF. The rearrangement uses TRBV5-4 and TRBJ2-3; 7 bases are shared with TRBD2. Losses at the gene ends were 0 bases for V and 2 bases for J; bases not matched to a gene: 3. Looked up from germline, CDR1 is SGHNT and CDR2 is YYREEE (reference sequence). CDR3 length: 15 amino acids.

This sequence joins TRBV12-3 or TRBV12-4 and TRBJ2-2; no clear D gene. Trimming pared 6 bases from V and 5 bases from J, leaving 7 bases between. The CDR3 length is 12 residues. As DNA, the CDR3 is TGTGCCAGCAGGGGAACGACCGGGGAGCTGTTTTTT. It is translated as CASRGTTGELFF.

This clone came up once. The chain employs TRBV28 and TRBJ1-2; 9 nucleotides agree with TRBD1. The CDR3 covers 15 residues. V gave up 7 bases and J gave up 3 bases; unmatched junction bases: 9. Germline lookup yields CDR1 MDHEN and CDR2 SYDVKM. The CDR3 DNA reads as TGTGCCAGCACCGAGAACAGGGGGCGCGACTATGGCTACACCTTC. Residues: CASTENRGRDYGYTF.

The gene calls are TRBV10-3 and TRBJ2-7; no reliable D call. Trimming cost V 3 bases and J 9 bases, with 15 bases left between them. CDR3 size: 13 residues. Germline lookup yields CDR1 ENHRY and CDR2 SYGVKD. CDR3 amino acids: CAISEGQLDGQYF. The CDR3, as DNA: TGTGCCATCAGTGAAGGGCAGTTGGACGGGCAGTACTTC.

The chain recombines TRBV2 with TRBJ2-7; perhaps TRBD2 as D (6 bases). In germline, CDR1 is SNHLY, CDR2 FYNNEI. Deletions cut 7 bases from V and 1 base from J, with 8 bases between. The CDR3 runs to 12 residues. The CDR3 sequence: CASTAGSYEQYF. The CDR3 DNA is TGTGCCAGCACAGCGGGTTCCTACGAGCAGTACTTC.

The rearrangement links TRBV10-2 to TRBJ2-7; 7 bases fit TRBD2. This CDR3 comprises 13 residues. CDR1 and CDR2 (germline): WSHSY, SAAADI. Trimming removed 7 bases from V and 2 bases from J; junction bases left unmatched: 5. This CDR3 is CASKGAGTYEQYF. DNA for the CDR3: TGCGCCAGCAAAGGAGCGGGGACCTACGAGCAGTACTTC.

This clone was detected once. The CDR3 nucleotides read TGCAGCGGATCGACTCTTCCCACAGATACGCAGTATTTT. Translation gives CSGSTLPTDTQYF. The V call is TRBV29-1, the J call TRBJ2-3, with unresolved D. Germline-derived CDR1 and CDR2 are SQVTM and ANQGSEA. V was shortened by 7 bases and J by 2 bases, with 13 bases between the two germline ends. The CDR3 consists of 13 residues.

This chain connects TRBV11-2 to TRBJ1-6; tentatively, D is TRBD1 (5 bases). V gave up 5 bases and J gave up 7 bases, with 21 bases separating them. Germline V gives CDR1 SGHAT, CDR2 FQNNGV. CDR3 length: 17 residues. CDR3 residues: CASSPPGWQARNSPLHF. In nucleotides, the CDR3 is TGTGCCAGCAGCCCCCCAGGGTGGCAGGCACGGAATTCACCCCTCCACTTT.

The chain uses TRBV18 and TRBJ1-2; D call uncertain. In germline, CDR1 is KGHSH, CDR2 LQKENI. The CDR3 sequence is 13 residues long. V lost 3 bases, J lost 0 bases, and 5 bases lay in between. CDR3 sequence (DNA): TGTGCCAGCTCACCGGGAGCTAACTATGGCTACACCTTC. This translates into CASSPGANYGYTF.

The rearrangement links TRBV28 to TRBJ2-7, with D perhaps TRBD1 or TRBD2 (5 bases each). The CDR3 is 13 residues long. V was shortened by 10 bases and J by 2 bases, with 15 bases between the two germline ends. The germline V gene encodes CDR1 MDHEN and CDR2 SYDVKM. DNA for the CDR3: TGTGCCACGGCCCGGGACGCCCCCTACGAGCAGTACTTC. It is translated as CATARDAPYEQYF.

V and J are TRBV19 and TRBJ1-6, with unresolved D. V lost 0 bases and J 8 bases, leaving 8 bases between the germline ends. CDR1 is LNHDA and CDR2 is SQIVND in the germline V gene (reference sequence). The CDR3 is 14 residues long. The CDR3 sequence: CASSIDRTYSPLHF. The CDR3 DNA reads TGTGCCAGTAGTATAGATCGGACGTATTCACCCCTCCACTTT.